This TCR beta chain was sequenced in a study of human thymus T cells. This CDR3 region has 16 residues. The V gene lost 3 bases and the J gene lost 0 bases, with 14 bases spanning the gap. Germline CDR1 is SSHAT and CDR2 is FNYEAQ (reference sequence). Thymus specimens were resections from corrective heart surgery. The people who donated were healthy Finnish babies having corrective surgery for congenital heart defects. TCRdb keeps only in-frame clones here, not all; method: immunoSEQ multiplex PCR. The profile shows 100,000 to 150,000 clones, 90% to 95% of them singletons. The receptor was isolated from a boy under two years old with a congenital heart defect but otherwise immunologically healthy. This chain connects TRBV7-7 to TRBJ2-5; D remains unclear. Sequenced material: thymus tissue. CDR3 sequence reads: CASSLTPGRYQETQYF. In nucleotides, the CDR3 is TGTGCCAGCAGCTTGACTCCTGGACGGTACCAAGAGACCCAGTACTTC.